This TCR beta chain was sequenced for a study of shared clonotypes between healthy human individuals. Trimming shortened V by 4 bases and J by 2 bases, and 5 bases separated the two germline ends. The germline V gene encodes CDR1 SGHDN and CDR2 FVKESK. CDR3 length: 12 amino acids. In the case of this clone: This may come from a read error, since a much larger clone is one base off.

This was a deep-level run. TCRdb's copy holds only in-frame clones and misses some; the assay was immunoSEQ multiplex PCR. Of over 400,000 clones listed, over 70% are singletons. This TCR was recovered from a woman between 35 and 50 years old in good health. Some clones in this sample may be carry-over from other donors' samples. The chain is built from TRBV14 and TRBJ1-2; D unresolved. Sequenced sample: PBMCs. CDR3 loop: CASSPGNYGYTF. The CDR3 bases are TGTGCCAGCAGCCCGGGAAACTATGGCTACACCTTC.